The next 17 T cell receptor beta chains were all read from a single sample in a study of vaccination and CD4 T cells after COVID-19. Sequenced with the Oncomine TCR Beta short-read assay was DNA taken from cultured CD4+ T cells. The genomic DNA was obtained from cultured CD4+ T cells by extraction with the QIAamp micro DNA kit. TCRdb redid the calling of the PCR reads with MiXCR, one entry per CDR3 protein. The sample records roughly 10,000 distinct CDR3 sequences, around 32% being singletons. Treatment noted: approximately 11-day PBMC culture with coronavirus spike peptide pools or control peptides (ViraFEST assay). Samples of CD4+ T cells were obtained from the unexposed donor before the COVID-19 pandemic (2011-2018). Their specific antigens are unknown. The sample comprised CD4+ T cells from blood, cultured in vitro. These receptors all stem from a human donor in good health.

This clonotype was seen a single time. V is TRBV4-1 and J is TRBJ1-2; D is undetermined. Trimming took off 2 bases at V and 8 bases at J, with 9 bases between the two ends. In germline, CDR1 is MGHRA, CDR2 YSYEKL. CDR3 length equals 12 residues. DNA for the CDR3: TGCGCCAGCAGCCAACTTCCTAGGGGCTACACCTTC. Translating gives CASSQLPRGYTF.

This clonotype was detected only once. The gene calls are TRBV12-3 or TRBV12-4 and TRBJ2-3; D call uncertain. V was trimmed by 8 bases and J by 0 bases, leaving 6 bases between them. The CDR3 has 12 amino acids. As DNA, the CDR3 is TGTGCCAGCCGGCTCAGCACAGATACGCAGTATTTT. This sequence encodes CASRLSTDTQYF.

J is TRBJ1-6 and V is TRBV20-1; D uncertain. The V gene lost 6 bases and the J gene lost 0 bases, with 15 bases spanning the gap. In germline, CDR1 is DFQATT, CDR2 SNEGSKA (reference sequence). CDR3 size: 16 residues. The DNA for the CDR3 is TGCAGTGCAAGAAAGGAGTCAAACTCCTATAATTCACCCCTCCACTTT. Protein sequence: CSARKESNSYNSPLHF.

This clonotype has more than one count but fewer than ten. This CDR3 reads CASSYDISYAEAFF. DNA for the CDR3: TGTGCCAGCAGCTATGACATATCCTACGCTGAAGCTTTCTTT. The chain is built from TRBV7-8 and TRBJ1-1; no clear D gene. CDR1 is SGHVS, CDR2 FQNEAQ, per germline. Trimming took 4 bases from V and 6 from J, leaving 15 bases between them. The CDR3 has 14 residues.

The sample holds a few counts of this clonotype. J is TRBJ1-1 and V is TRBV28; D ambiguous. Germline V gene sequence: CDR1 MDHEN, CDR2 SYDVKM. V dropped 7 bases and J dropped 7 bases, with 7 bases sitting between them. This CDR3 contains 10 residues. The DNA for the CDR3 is TGTGCCAGCACATCAGTTGAAGCTTTCTTT. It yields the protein CASTSVEAFF. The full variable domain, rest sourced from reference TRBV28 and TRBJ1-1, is DVKVTQSSRYLVKRTGEKVFLECVQDMDHENMFWYRQDPGLGLRLIYFSYDVKMKEKGDIPEGYSVSREKKERFSLILESASTNQTSMYLCASTSVEAFFGQGTRLTVV.

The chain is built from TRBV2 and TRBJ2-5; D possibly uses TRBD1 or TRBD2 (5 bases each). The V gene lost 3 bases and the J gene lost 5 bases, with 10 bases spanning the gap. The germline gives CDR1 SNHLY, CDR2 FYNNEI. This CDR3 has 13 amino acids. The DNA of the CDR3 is TGTGCCAGCAGTGAGGGGGAAGGGGAGACCCAGTACTTC. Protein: CASSEGEGETQYF.

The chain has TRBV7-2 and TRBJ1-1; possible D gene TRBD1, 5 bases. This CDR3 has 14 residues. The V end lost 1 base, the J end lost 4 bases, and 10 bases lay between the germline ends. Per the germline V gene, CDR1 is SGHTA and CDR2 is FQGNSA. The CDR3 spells CASSLVNGATEAFF. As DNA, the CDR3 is TGTGCCAGCAGCTTAGTAAACGGGGCCACTGAAGCTTTCTTT.

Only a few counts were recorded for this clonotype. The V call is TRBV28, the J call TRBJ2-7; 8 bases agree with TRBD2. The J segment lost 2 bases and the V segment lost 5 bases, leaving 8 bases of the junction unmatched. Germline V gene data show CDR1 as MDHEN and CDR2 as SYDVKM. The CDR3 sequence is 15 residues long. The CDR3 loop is CASSVLAGGPYEQYF. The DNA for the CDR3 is TGTGCCAGCAGTGTTCTAGCGGGCGGACCCTACGAGCAGTACTTC.

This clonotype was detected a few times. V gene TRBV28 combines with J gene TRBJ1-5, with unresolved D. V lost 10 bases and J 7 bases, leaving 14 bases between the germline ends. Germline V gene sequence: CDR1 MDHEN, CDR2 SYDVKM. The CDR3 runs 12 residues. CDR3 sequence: CATIRTGQPQHF. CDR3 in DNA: TGTGCCACCATTAGAACGGGGCAGCCCCAGCATTTT.

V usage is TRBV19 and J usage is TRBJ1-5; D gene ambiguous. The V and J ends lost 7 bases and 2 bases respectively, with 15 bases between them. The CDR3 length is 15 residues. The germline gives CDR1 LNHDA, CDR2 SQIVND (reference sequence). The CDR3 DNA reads TGTGCCAGTACCATTGAGTCAGTCGGCAATCAGCCCCAGCATTTT. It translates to CASTIESVGNQPQHF.

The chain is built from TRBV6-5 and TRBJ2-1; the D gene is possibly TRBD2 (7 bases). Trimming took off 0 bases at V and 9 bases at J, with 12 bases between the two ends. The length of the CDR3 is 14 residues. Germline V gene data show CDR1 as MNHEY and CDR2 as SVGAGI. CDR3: CASSYSFRGGEQFF. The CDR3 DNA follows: TGTGCCAGCAGTTACTCCTTTAGGGGGGGTGAGCAGTTCTTC.

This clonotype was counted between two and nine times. CDR3 in amino acids: CASSLERIQETQYF. CDR3 DNA: TGTGCCAGCAGCTTAGAACGGATCCAAGAGACCCAGTACTTC. The chain combines TRBV5-6 with TRBJ2-5; D is unclear. Germline V gene data show CDR1 as SGHDT and CDR2 as YYEEEE. The CDR3 is 14 residues long. The V end was cut by 2 bases, the J end by 1 base, with 9 bases between. The full variable domain, with the rest looked up from reference TRBV5-6 and TRBJ2-5, is DAGVTQSPTHLIKTRGQQVTLRCSPKSGHDTVSWYQQALGQGPQFIFQYYEEEERQRGNFPDRFSGHQFPNYSSELNVNALLLGDSALYLCASSLERIQETQYFGPGTRLLVL.

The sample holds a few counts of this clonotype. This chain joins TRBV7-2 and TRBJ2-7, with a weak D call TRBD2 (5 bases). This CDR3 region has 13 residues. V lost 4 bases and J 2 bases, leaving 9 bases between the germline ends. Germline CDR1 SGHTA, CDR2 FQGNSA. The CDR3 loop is CASSSGITYEQYF. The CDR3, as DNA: TGTGCCAGCAGCTCCGGGATTACCTACGAGCAGTACTTC. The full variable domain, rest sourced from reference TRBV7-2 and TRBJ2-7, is GAGVSQSPSNKVTEKGKDVELRCDPISGHTALYWYRQSLGQGLEFLIYFQGNSAPDKSGLPSDRFSAERTGGSVSTLTIQRTQQEDSAVYLCASSSGITYEQYFGPGTRLTVT.

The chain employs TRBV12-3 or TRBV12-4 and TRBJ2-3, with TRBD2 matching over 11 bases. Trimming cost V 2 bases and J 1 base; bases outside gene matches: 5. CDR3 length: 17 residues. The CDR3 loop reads CASSLTTLAGGTDTQYF. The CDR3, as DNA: TGTGCCAGCAGTTTAACGACACTAGCGGGGGGCACAGATACGCAGTATTTT.

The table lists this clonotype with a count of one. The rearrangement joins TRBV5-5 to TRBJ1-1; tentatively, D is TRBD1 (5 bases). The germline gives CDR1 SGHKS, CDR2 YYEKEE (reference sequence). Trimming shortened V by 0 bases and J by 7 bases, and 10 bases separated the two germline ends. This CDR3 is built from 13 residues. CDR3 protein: CASSLAGLDEAFF. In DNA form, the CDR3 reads TGTGCCAGCAGCTTGGCAGGGTTGGATGAAGCTTTCTTT.

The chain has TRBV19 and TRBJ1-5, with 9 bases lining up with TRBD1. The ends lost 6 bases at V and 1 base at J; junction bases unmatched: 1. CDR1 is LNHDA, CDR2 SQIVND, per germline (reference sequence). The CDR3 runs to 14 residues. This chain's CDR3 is CASRTGGSNQPQHF. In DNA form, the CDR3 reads TGTGCCAGTAGAACAGGGGGCAGCAATCAGCCCCAGCATTTT. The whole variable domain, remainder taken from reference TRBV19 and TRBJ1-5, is DGGITQSPKYLFRKEGQNVTLSCEQNLNHDAMYWYRQDPGQGLRLIYYSQIVNDFQKGDIAEGYSVSREKKESFPLTVTSAQKNPTAFYLCASRTGGSNQPQHFGDGTRLSIL.

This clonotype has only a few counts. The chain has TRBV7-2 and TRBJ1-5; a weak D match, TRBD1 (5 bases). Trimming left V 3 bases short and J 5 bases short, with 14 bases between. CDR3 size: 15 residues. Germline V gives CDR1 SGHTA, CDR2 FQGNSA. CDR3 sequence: CASSFREVWDQPQHF. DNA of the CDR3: TGTGCCAGCAGCTTCAGGGAGGTGTGGGATCAGCCCCAGCATTTT.